The source of this T cell receptor beta chain is a study of blood T cell repertoires in COVID-19. Study overall: There were acute and convalescent COVID-19 samples, and they came from the United States, Italy and Spain. Nucleic acid was either cDNA or gDNA, and it came from T cells, B-cell-depleted T cells, or PBMCs.

Study processing details: How many nucleated cells were present was estimated from reference gene primer amplification. Sequenced by immunoSEQ multiplex PCR; TCRdb stores in-frame clones only, minus some. The V and J calls and the clone size are those of that table, but D and trimming were determined from the DNA. The sample carries over 400,000 clones, around 85% recorded once. The V gene end was trimmed by 3 bases and the J gene end by 2 bases; junction bases not matched to a gene: 0. Germline V lookup: CDR1 MRHNA, CDR2 SNTAGT. The CDR3 is 14 residues long. This chain links TRBV6-4 with TRBJ2-7, with 11 nucleotides matching TRBD2. The sequenced sample was peripheral blood. This TCR derives from a human donor in a cohort sampled during active COVID-19. CDR3 in DNA: TGTGCCAGCAGTGAACTAGCGGGAGCCTACGAGCAGTACTTC. It specifies CASSELAGAYEQYF.